This T cell receptor beta chain was captured by sequencing in a study of beta chain features in type 1 diabetes. The study, taken as a whole, reports: Moderately but significantly shorter TCRB CDR3s were found in Type 1 diabetes patients in all four CD4+ subsets.

The CDR3 loop spans 14 amino acids. Germline trimming cut 0 bases from V and 3 bases from J; bases unmatched to any gene: 2. CDR1 and CDR2 from the germline V gene are GTSNPN and SVGIG (reference sequence). As concerns this clone: No antigen is known for it. The sample carries other DNA sequences with the same CDR3.

The investigators reverse transcribed all of the isolated RNA, so they sequenced expressed TCRB transcripts. Profiled with immunoSEQ multiplex PCR; TCRdb holds only in-frame clones, not every one. The table records some 160,000 clones, approximately 9.1% of them present only once. This receptor was identified in a woman younger than 45 with type 1 diabetes. The J gene is TRBJ2-3, the V gene TRBV30; TRBD2 matches at 8 bases. Sequenced input: central memory CD4+ T cells from blood. The DNA of the CDR3 is TGTGCCTGGAGTGTATTAGCGGGGACAGATACGCAGTATTTT. The encoded protein is CAWSVLAGTDTQYF.